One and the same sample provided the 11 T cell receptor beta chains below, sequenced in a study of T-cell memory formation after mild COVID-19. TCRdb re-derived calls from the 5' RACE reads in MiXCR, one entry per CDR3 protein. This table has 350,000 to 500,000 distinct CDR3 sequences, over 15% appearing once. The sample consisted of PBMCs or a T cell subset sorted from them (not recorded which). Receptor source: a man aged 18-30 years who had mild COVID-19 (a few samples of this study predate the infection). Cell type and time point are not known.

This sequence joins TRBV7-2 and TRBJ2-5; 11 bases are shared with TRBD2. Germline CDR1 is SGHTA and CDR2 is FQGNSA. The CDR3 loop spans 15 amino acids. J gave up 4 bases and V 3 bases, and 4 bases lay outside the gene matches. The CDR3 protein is CASSFSGGALETQYF. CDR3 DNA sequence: TGTGCCAGCAGCTTTAGCGGGGGGGCCTTAGAGACCCAGTACTTC.

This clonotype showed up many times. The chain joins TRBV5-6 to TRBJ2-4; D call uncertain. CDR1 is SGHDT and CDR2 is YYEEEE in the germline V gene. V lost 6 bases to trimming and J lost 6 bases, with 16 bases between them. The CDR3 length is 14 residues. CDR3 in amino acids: CASTETGVGNIQYF. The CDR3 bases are TGTGCCAGCACCGAAACGGGCGTCGGAAACATTCAGTACTTC.

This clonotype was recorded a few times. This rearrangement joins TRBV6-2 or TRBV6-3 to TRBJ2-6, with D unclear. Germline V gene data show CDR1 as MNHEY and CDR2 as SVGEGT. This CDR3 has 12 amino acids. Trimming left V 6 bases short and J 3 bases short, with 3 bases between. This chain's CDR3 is CASRDGANVLTF. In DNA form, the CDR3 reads TGTGCCAGCAGAGATGGGGCCAACGTCCTGACTTTC.

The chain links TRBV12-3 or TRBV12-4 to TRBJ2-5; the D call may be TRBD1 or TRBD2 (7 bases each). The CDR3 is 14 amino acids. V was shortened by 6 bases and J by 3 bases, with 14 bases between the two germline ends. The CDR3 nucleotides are TGTGCCAGCAGGCGCGGGGGACAGAAAGAGACCCAGTACTTC. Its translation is CASRRGGQKETQYF.

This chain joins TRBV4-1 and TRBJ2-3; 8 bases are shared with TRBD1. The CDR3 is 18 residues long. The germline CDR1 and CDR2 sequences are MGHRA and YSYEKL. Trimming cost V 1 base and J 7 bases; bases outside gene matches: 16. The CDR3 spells CASSQVVNAAGGVYTQYF. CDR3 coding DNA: TGCGCCAGCAGCCAAGTTGTGAACGCGGCAGGGGGCGTCTATACGCAGTATTTT.

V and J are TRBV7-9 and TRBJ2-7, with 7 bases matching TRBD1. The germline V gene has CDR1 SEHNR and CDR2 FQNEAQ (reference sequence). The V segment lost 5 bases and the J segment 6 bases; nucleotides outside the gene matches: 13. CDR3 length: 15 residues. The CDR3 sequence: CASSLATRGWSEQYV. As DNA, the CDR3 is TGTGCCAGCAGCCTTGCCACCAGGGGGTGGAGCGAGCAGTACGTC.

CDR3 loop: CASRSLAGGPGEQFF. The CDR3 coding sequence is TGCGCCAGCAGATCACTAGCGGGGGGGCCGGGAGAGCAGTTCTTC. The chain combines TRBV5-1 with TRBJ2-1, with TRBD2 matching 13 bases. Trimming took 5 bases from V and 10 from J; bases not matched to a gene: 9. There are 15 residues in the CDR3. Germline V gene data show CDR1 as SGHRS and CDR2 as YFSETQ.

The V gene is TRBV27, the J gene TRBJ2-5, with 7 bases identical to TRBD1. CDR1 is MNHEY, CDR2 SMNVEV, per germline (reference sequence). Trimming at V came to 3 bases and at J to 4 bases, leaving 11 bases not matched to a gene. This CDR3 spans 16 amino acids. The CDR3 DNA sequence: TGTGCCAGCAGTTTTAGGTTCGGCAGGGGGTTAGAGACCCAGTACTTC. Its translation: CASSFRFGRGLETQYF.

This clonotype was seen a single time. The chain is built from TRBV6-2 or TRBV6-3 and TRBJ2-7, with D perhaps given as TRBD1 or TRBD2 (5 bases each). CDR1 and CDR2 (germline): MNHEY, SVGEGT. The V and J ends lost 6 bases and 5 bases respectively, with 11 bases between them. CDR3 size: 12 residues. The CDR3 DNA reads TGTGCCAGCAGCCCGAGGGACGACGAGCAGTACGTC. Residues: CASSPRDDEQYV.

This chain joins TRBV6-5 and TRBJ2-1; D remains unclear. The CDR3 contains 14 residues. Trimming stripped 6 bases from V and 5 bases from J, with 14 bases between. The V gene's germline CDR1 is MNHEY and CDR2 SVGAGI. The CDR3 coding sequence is TGTGCCAGCAGACCGGTCCAGGTACACAATGAGCAGTTCTTC. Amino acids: CASRPVQVHNEQFF.

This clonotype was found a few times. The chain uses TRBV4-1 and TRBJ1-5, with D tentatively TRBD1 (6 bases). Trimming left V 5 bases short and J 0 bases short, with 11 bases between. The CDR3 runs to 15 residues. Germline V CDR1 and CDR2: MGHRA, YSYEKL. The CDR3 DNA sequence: TGCGCCAGCAGCTTGGACAGCCATAGCAATCAGCCCCAGCATTTT. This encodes CASSLDSHSNQPQHF.